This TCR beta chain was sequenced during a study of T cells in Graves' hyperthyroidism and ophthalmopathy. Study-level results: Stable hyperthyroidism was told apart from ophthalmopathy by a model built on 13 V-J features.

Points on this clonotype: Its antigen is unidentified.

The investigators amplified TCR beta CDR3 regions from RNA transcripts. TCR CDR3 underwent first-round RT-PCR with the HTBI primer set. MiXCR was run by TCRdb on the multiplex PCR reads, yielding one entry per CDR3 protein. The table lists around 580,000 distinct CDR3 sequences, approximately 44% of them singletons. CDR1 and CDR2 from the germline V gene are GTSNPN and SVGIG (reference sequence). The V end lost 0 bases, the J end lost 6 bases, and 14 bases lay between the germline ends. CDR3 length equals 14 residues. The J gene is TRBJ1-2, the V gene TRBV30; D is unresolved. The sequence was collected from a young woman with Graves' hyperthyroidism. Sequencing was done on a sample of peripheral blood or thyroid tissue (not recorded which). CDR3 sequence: CAWSVLQSFHGYTF. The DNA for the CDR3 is TGTGCCTGGAGTGTACTACAGAGTTTCCATGGCTACACCTTC. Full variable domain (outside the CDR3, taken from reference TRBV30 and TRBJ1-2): SQTIHQWPATLVQPVGSPLSLECTVEGTSNPNLYWYRQAAGRGLQLLFYSVGIGQISSEVPQNLSASRPQDRQFILSSKKLLLSDSGFYLCAWSVLQSFHGYTFGSGTRLTVV.